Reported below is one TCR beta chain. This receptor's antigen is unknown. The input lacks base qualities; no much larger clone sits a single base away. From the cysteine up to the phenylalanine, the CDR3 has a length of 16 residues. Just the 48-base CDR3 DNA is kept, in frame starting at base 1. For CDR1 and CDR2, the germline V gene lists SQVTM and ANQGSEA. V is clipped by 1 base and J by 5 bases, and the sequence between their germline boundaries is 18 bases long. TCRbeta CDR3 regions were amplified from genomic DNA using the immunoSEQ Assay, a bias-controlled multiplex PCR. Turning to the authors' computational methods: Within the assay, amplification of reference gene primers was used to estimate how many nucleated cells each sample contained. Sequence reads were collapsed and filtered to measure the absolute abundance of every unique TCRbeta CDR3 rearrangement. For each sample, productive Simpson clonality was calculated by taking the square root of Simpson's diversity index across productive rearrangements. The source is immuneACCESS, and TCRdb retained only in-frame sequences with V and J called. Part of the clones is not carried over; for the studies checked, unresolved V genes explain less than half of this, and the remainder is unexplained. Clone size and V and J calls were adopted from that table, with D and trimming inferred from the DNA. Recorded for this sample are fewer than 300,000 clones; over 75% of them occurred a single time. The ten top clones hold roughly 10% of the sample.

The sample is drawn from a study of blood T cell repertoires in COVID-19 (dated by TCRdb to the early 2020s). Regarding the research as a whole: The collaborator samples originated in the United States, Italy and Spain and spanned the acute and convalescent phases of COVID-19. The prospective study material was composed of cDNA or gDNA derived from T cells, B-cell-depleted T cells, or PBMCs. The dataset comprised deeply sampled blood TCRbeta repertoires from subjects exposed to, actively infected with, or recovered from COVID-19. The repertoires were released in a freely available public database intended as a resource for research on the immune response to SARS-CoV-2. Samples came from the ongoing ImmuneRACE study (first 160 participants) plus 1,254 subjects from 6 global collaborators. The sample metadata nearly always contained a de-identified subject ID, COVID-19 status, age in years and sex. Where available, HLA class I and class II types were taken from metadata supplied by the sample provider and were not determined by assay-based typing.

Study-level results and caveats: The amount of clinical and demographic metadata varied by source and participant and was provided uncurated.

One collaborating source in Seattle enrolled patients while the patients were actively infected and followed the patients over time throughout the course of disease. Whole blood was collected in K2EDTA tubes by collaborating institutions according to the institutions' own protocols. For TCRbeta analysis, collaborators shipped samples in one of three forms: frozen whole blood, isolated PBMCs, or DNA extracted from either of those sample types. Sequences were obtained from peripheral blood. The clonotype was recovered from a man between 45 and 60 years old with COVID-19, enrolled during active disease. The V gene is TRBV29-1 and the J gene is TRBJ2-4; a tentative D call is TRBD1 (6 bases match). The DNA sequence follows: TGCAGCGTTGAAGCGTTATCACAGGGCTCCGAAAACATTCAGTACTTC. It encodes CSVEALSQGSENIQYF.